The present T cell receptor beta chain was sequenced within a study of cytomegalovirus exposure and HLA in healthy donors. V lost 0 bases, J lost 8 bases, and 16 bases lay in between. In germline, CDR1 is SGHDN, CDR2 FVKESK. There are 15 residues in the CDR3. Clones were read by immunoSEQ multiplex PCR, and TCRdb kept only the in-frame ones, dropping some. The sample lists about 130,000 clones; approximately 92% were seen once. In its sample, this clone was seen once. The receptor was derived from a young woman in good health and CMV-seropositive. Material: PBMCs. V gene TRBV14 combines with J gene TRBJ1-2, with D possibly TRBD1 on 6 matching bases. CDR3 loop: CASSQEGNRARGYTF. CDR3 bases: TGTGCCAGCAGCCAAGAGGGAAACAGGGCACGGGGCTACACCTTC.